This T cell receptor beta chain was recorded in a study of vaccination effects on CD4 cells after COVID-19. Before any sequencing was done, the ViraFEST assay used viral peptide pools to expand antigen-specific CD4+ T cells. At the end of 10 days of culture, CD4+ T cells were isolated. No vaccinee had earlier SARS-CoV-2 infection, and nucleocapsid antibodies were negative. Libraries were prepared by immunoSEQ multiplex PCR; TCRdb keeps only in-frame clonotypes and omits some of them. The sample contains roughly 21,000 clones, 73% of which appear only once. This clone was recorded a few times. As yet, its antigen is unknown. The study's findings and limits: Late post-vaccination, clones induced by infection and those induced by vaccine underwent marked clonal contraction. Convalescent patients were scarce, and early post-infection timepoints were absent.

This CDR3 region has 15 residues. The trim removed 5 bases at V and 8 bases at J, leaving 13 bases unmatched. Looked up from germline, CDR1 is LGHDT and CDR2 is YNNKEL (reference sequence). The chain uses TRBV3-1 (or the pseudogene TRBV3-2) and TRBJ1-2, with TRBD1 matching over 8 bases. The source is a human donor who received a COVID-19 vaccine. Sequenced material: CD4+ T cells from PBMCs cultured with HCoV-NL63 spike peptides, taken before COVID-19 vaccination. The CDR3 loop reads CASSARSDRAWGYTF. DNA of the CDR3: TGTGCCAGCAGCGCGAGATCGGACAGGGCCTGGGGCTACACCTTC.